Each of the 15 T cell receptor beta chains below was sequenced from the same sample in a study of cytomegalovirus exposure and HLA in healthy donors. The PCR ran on 60 Vbeta and 13 Jbeta primers. Profiled with immunoSEQ multiplex PCR; TCRdb holds only in-frame clones, not every one. The sample yields some 140,000 clones, 75% to 85% seen once. Sequences were obtained from PBMCs. The receptors were gathered from a man younger than 40 in good health and CMV-seropositive.

This chain uses TRBV7-2 with TRBJ2-2, with 9 bases identical to TRBD1. Germline V CDR1 and CDR2: SGHTA, FQGNSA. CDR3 length: 16 amino acids. J lost 4 bases, V lost 11 bases, and 14 bases had no gene match. The CDR3 sequence: CAGRTGALGGTGELFF. The CDR3 region has the DNA TGTGCCGGCCGGACAGGGGCCCTTGGTGGCACCGGGGAGCTGTTTTTT.

The rearrangement links TRBV6-4 to TRBJ2-2; TRBD2 aligns across 14 bases. The junction had 1 base not matched to a gene; V was cut back by 6 bases and J by 4 bases. The CDR3 spans 15 residues. CDR1 and CDR2 (germline): MRHNA, SNTAGT. CDR3 coding DNA: TGTGCCAGCAGAGGACTAGCGGGAGGCACCGGGGAGCTGTTTTTT. Residues: CASRGLAGGTGELFF.

The chain recombines TRBV10-1 with TRBJ2-7, with D possibly being TRBD2 (6 bases). This CDR3 is built from 14 residues. V dropped 3 bases and J dropped 3 bases, with 12 bases sitting between them. Germline V gene lookup returns CDR1 WNHNN and CDR2 SYGVQD (reference sequence). In nucleotides, the CDR3 is TGCGCCAGCAGTGACGCAGGGAGGTACTACGAGCAGTACTTC. Translation: CASSDAGRYYEQYF.

The chain couples TRBV6-5 to TRBJ2-7, with 8 bases identical to TRBD2. The germline V gene has CDR1 MNHEY and CDR2 SVGAGI. Trimming cost V 4 bases and J 5 bases; bases outside gene matches: 13. The CDR3 spans 16 residues. In DNA form, the CDR3 reads TGTGCCAGCAGTTCCCGCCGCGGGAGGCCGGGGAACGAGCAGTACTTC. Translating gives CASSSRRGRPGNEQYF.

This clone was found a few times. V is TRBV30 and J is TRBJ2-7; 7 bases line up with TRBD1. The CDR3 length is 13 residues. Germline V CDR1 and CDR2: GTSNPN, SVGIG (reference sequence). V gave up 5 bases and J gave up 6 bases; unmatched junction bases: 10. CDR3 DNA: TGTGCCTGGGGGGCACAGGGGTTTTCCGAGCAGTACTTC. It translates to CAWGAQGFSEQYF.

The rearrangement uses TRBV14 and TRBJ2-7, with D possibly TRBD1 on 6 matching bases. CDR3 length: 13 amino acids. Germline loops: CDR1 SGHDN, CDR2 FVKESK. V gave up 4 bases and J gave up 6 bases, with 13 bases separating them. The CDR3 here is CASSPRTDREQYF. The DNA of the CDR3 is TGTGCCAGCAGCCCTCGGACAGACCGCGAGCAGTACTTC.

V and J are TRBV30 and TRBJ1-2; tentatively, D is TRBD1 (5 bases). The CDR3 contains 14 residues. The V gene lost 0 bases and the J gene lost 6 bases, with 14 bases spanning the gap. Germline V gene sequence: CDR1 GTSNPN, CDR2 SVGIG (reference sequence). The CDR3 sequence is CAWSVGSGLNGYTF. The CDR3 bases are TGTGCCTGGAGTGTAGGGTCAGGGCTGAATGGCTACACCTTC.

V usage is TRBV29-1 and J usage is TRBJ2-5; the match to TRBD1 covers 8 bases. The end of the DNA aligns better with TRBJ2-7, so the J call may be wrong. The CDR3 runs 15 residues. The germline V gene encodes CDR1 SQVTM and CDR2 ANQGSEA. Here the CDR3 DNA reads TGCAGCGTTGAAGGAGCACAGGGGGTATCCTACGAGCAGTACTTC. Protein product: CSVEGAQGVSYEQYF.

The chain uses TRBV27 and TRBJ1-3; D is ambiguous. V shed 2 bases and J shed 0 bases, with 8 bases lying between them. The CDR3 sequence is 15 residues long. CDR1 and CDR2 from the germline V gene are MNHEY and SMNVEV (reference sequence). As DNA, the CDR3 is TGTGCCAGCAGTTTAGGAGGGAACTCTGGAAACACCATATATTTT. Translating it yields CASSLGGNSGNTIYF.

This rearrangement joins TRBV5-1 to TRBJ1-1, with 8 bases aligning to TRBD1. Per the germline V gene, CDR1 is SGHRS and CDR2 is YFSETQ. The CDR3 contains 16 residues. V trimming: 2 bases; J trimming: 1 base; junction bases outside the gene matches: 7. CDR3 in DNA: TGCGCCAGCAGCTTCCAACCAGGGGGCGGGAACACTGAAGCTTTCTTT. It yields the protein CASSFQPGGGNTEAFF. The full variable domain, with the rest looked up from reference TRBV5-1 and TRBJ1-1, is KAGVTQTPRYLIKTRGQQVTLSCSPISGHRSVSWYQQTPGQGLQFLFEYFSETQRNKGNFPGRFSGRQFSNSRSEMNVSTLELGDSALYLCASSFQPGGGNTEAFFGQGTRLTVV.

The chain couples TRBV5-1 to TRBJ2-2; D possibly corresponds to TRBD1 (5 bases). From germline, CDR1 is SGHRS and CDR2 YFSETQ. The V end lost 6 bases, the J end lost 6 bases, and 18 bases lay between the germline ends. This CDR3 comprises 15 residues. The CDR3 nucleotides are TGCGCCAGCAACCCCGTCAGGGTCTCCTCCGGGGAGCTGTTTTTT. Protein: CASNPVRVSSGELFF. The full variable domain, completed using reference TRBV5-1 and TRBJ2-2, is KAGVTQTPRYLIKTRGQQVTLSCSPISGHRSVSWYQQTPGQGLQFLFEYFSETQRNKGNFPGRFSGRQFSNSRSEMNVSTLELGDSALYLCASNPVRVSSGELFFGEGSRLTVL.

V gene TRBV19 combines with J gene TRBJ2-2; 7 bases agree with TRBD2. V was pared by 0 bases and J by 4 bases, with 8 bases of the junction left unmatched. CDR3 length: 17 amino acids. Germline V gene data show CDR1 as LNHDA and CDR2 as SQIVND (reference sequence). The CDR3 protein is CASSIDPSWGGTGELFF. The CDR3 DNA is TGTGCCAGTAGTATAGATCCGAGCTGGGGGGGCACCGGGGAGCTGTTTTTT.

The count of this clone is one. V is TRBV7-6 and J is TRBJ1-2, with TRBD1 matching 11 bases. The CDR3 spans 15 residues. Losses at the gene ends were 1 base for V and 5 bases for J; bases not matched to a gene: 3. Germline V CDR1 and CDR2: SGHVS, FNYEAQ. Here the CDR3 reads CASSLDGDRGYGYTF. The CDR3 DNA reads as TGTGCCAGCAGCTTAGATGGGGACAGGGGGTATGGCTACACCTTC.

The chain recombines TRBV30 with TRBJ1-2; D not certain. This CDR3 is built from 14 residues. Deletions cut 5 bases from V and 0 bases from J, with 13 bases between. The V gene's germline CDR1 is GTSNPN and CDR2 SVGIG (reference sequence). CDR3 in amino acids: CAWGPFQANYGYTF. The CDR3 coding sequence is TGTGCCTGGGGTCCCTTTCAGGCTAACTATGGCTACACCTTC.

CDR3 nucleotide sequence: TGCAGCGTAGACCTAGCGGGAACAATGGTCAATGAGCAGTTCTTC. It codes for CSVDLAGTMVNEQFF. The rearrangement links TRBV29-1 to TRBJ2-1; 9 positions match TRBD2. There are 15 residues in the CDR3. Unmatched junction bases numbered 12, after V lost 6 bases and J lost 6 bases. Germline lookup yields CDR1 SQVTM and CDR2 ANQGSEA.